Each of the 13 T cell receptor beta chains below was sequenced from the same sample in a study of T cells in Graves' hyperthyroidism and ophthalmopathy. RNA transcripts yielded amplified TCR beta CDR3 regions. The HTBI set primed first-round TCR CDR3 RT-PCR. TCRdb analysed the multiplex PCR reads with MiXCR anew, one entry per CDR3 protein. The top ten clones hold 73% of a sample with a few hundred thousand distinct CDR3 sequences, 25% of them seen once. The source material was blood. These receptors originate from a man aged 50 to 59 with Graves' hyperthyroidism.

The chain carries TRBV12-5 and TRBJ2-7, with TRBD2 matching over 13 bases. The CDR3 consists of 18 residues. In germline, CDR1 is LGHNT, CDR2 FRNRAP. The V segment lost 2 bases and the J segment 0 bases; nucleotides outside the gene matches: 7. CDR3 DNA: TGTGCTAGTGGTTTGCCCGGGACTAGCGGGACCCCCTCCTACGAGCAGTACTTC. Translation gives CASGLPGTSGTPSYEQYF.

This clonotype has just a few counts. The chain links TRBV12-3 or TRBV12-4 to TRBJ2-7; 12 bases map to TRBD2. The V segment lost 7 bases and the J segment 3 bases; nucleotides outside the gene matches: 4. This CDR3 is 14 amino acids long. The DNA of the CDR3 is TGTGCCAGCAAAACACTAGCGGGAGGCTACGAGCAGTACTTC. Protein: CASKTLAGGYEQYF.

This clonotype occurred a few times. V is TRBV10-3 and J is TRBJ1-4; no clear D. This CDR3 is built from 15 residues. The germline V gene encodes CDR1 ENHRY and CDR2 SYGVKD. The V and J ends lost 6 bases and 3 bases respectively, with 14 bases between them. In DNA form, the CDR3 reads TGTGCCATCAGACGTACGCGGGAACCTAATGAAAAACTGTTTTTT. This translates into CAIRRTREPNEKLFF.

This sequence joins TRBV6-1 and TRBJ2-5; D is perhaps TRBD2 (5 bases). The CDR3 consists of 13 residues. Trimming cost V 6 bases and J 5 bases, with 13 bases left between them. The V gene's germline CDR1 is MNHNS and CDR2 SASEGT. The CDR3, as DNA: TGTGCCAGCAGCCGCCGGGGAATGGAGACCCAGTACTTC. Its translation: CASSRRGMETQYF.

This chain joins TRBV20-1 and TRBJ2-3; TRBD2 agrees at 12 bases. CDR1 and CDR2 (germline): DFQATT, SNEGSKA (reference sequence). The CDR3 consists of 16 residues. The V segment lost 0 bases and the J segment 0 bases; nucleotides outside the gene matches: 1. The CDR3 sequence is CSARDGTSGSTDTQYF. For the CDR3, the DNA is TGCAGTGCTAGAGATGGGACTAGCGGGAGCACAGATACGCAGTATTTT.

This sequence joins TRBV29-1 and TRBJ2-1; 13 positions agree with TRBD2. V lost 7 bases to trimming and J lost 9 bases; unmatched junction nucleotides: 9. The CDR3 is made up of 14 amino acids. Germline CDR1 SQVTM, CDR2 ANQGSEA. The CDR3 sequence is CSAKLAGGPSEQFF. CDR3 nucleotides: TGCAGCGCAAAACTAGCGGGAGGGCCATCTGAGCAGTTCTTC.

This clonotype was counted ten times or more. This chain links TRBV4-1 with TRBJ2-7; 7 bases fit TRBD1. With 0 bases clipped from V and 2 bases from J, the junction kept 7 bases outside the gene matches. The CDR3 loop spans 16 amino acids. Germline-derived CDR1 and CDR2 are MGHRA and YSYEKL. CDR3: CASSQDPGTGAYEQYF. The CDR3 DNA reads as TGCGCCAGCAGCCAAGACCCTGGTACAGGGGCCTACGAGCAGTACTTC.

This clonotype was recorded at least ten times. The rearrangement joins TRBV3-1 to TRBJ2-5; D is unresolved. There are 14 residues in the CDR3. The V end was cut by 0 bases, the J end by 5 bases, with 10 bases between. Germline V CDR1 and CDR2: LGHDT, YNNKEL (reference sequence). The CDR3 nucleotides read TGTGCCAGCAGCCAAGATGTCGCGGCGGAGACCCAGTACTTC. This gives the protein CASSQDVAAETQYF.

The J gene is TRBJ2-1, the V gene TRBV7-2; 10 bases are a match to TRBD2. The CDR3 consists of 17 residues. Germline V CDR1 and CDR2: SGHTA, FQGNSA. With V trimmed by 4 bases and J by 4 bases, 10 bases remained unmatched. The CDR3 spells CASSSRVTSGKYNEQFF. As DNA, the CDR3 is TGTGCCAGCAGCTCCAGGGTTACTAGCGGGAAATACAATGAGCAGTTCTTC.

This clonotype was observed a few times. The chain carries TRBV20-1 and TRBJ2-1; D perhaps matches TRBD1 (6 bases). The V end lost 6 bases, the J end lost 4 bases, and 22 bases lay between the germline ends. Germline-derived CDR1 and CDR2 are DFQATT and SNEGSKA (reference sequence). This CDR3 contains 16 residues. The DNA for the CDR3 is TGCAGTGCAAAAGTTCGGTCTGGACAGAGATACAATGAGCAGTTCTTC. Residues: CSAKVRSGQRYNEQFF.

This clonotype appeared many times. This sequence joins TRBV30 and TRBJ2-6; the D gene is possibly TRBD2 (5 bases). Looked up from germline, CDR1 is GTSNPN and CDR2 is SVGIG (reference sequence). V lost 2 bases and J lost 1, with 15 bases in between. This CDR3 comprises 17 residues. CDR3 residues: CAWSHGELVSGANVLTF. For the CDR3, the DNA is TGTGCCTGGAGTCATGGGGAGTTGGTGTCTGGGGCCAACGTCCTGACTTTC.

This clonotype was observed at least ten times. The CDR3 protein is CASSPSRTDTQYF. CDR3 bases: TGTGCCAGCTCACCATCGAGGACAGATACGCAGTATTTT. This sequence joins TRBV18 and TRBJ2-3; D gene ambiguous. The CDR3 is made up of 13 amino acids. Germline CDR1 and CDR2: KGHSH and LQKENI. The ends were cut back, 2 bases at V and 3 bases at J, with 6 bases in the middle.

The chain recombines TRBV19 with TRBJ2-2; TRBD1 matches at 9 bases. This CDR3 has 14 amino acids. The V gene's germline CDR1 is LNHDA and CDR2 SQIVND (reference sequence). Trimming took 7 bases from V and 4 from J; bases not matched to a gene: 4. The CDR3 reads CASTTDRGTGELFF. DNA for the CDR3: TGTGCCAGTACCACGGACAGGGGCACCGGGGAGCTGTTTTTT.